The 2 T cell receptor beta chains listed next were all sequenced from one sample in a study of radiotherapy plus CTLA-4 blockade in lung cancer. The data were produced by immunoSEQ multiplex PCR, yet TCRdb's version contains in-frame clones alone and is incomplete. Among tens of thousands of clones listed, about 79% were seen once. The sample was peripheral blood, taken from a patient treated with radiotherapy plus ipilimumab. These receptors came from a human donor with non-small cell lung cancer who had a partial response to radiotherapy plus ipilimumab. Some clones in this sample may be carry-over from other donors' samples.

This clone was counted between two and nine times. This chain links TRBV6-5 with TRBJ1-5, with TRBD1 as a possible D gene (6 bases). Trimming left V 6 bases short and J 7 bases short, with 19 bases between. This CDR3 is built from 15 residues. The germline gives CDR1 MNHEY, CDR2 SVGAGI. The DNA of the CDR3 is TGTGCCAGCAGGGCCCTCAGGGGTTCAATCCAGCCCCAGCATTTT. As protein: CASRALRGSIQPQHF.

V gene TRBV6-4 combines with J gene TRBJ1-1; 11 bases agree with TRBD1. The CDR3 consists of 15 residues. V was pared by 3 bases and J by 4 bases, with 4 bases of the junction left unmatched. Germline CDR1 is MRHNA and CDR2 is SNTAGT. CDR3 region: CASSDTGTGGTEAFF. CDR3 nucleotides: TGTGCCAGCAGTGATACCGGGACAGGGGGCACTGAAGCTTTCTTT.